The entry below describes one T cell receptor beta chain. The table came from immunoSEQ multiplex PCR; TCRdb's copy has only in-frame clones and leaves some out. The sample carries 65,000 to 90,000 clones, more than 80% recorded once. The sample comes from a study of OX40 agonist ivuxolimab in advanced cancers. Study in general: Patients treated during dose escalation were battling hepatocellular carcinoma, melanoma, renal cell or head and neck cancer. Approximately 40% of patients had received prior checkpoint inhibitor therapy.

V was shortened by 7 bases and J by 7 bases, with 14 bases between the two germline ends. This CDR3 contains 13 residues. Per the germline V gene, CDR1 is WSHSY and CDR2 is SAAADI. The clonotype was recovered from an adult with an advanced solid tumor such as melanoma, head and neck, liver or kidney cancer. The chain carries TRBV10-2 and TRBJ2-1, with D possibly being TRBD1 or TRBD2 (5 bases each). The sequences come from CD4+ or CD8+ T cells sorted from blood, collected in a trial of the OX40 agonist ivuxolimab. CDR3 sequence: CASTMTGTNEQFF. CDR3 in DNA: TGCGCCAGCACCATGACTGGGACGAATGAGCAGTTCTTC.